This T cell receptor (beta chain) is from a study of OX40 agonist ivuxolimab in advanced cancers. Study context: Patients were given ivuxolimab, an antibody that agonizes OX40 (CD134). Partial responses were seen in three patients, one with hepatocellular carcinoma and two with cutaneous melanoma. Regarding the study as a whole: Clonal expansion was seen in CD4+ and CD8+ blood T cells by week 6 at 0.1 to 3.0 mg/kg. The investigators did not determine what antigen specificity the expanded peripheral T cells had.

The table came from immunoSEQ multiplex PCR; TCRdb's copy has only in-frame clones and leaves some out. The table lists around 110,000 clones, just over 90% of them singletons, with roughly 0.15% in the top ten. Points on this clone: As yet, its antigen is unknown.

This CDR3 comprises 15 residues. CDR1 is SGHVS, CDR2 FQNEAQ, per germline. V was cut by 6 bases and J by 0 bases, with 12 bases left in between. The TCR sequence derives from an adult with an advanced solid tumor such as melanoma, head and neck, liver or kidney cancer. The rearrangement joins TRBV7-8 to TRBJ1-5, with D hard to call. The sample here was CD4+ or CD8+ T cells sorted from blood, taken in a trial of the OX40 agonist ivuxolimab. CDR3 loop: CASSHTRVSNQPQHF. DNA of the CDR3: TGTGCCAGCAGTCACACCCGGGTTAGCAATCAGCCCCAGCATTTT.